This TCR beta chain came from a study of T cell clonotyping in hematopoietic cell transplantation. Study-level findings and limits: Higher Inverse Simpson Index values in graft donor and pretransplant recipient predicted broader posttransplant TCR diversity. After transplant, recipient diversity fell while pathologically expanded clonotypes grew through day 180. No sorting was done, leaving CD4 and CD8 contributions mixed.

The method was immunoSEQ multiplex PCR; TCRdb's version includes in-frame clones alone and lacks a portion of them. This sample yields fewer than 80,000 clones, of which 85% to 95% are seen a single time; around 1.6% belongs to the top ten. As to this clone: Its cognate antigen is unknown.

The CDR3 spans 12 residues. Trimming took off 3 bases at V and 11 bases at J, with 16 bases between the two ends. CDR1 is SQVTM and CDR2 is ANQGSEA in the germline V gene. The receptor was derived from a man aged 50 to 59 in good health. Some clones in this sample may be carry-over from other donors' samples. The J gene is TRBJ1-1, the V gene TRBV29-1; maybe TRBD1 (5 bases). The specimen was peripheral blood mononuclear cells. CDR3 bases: TGCAGCGTTGATTATGGGCCAGGGAGTGCTTTCTTT. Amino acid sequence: CSVDYGPGSAFF.